The next 30 T cell receptor beta chains were all read from a single sample in a study of blood T cell repertoires in COVID-19. Repertoires were generated with immunoSEQ multiplex PCR, while TCRdb's copy carries only in-frame clones and drops some. The sample contains around 79,000 clones, around 89% of which appear only once. Material: peripheral blood. Source of these receptors: a man aged 65 to 79 with active or convalescent COVID-19.

J is TRBJ1-1 and V is TRBV30; D is perhaps TRBD1 (6 bases). The length of the CDR3 is 12 residues. Trimming removed 0 bases at V and 10 bases at J, with 12 bases between. Germline V lookup: CDR1 GTSNPN, CDR2 SVGIG (reference sequence). In DNA form, the CDR3 reads TGTGCCTGGAGTGTAGGCCCAGGGGTAGCTTTCTTT. This gives the protein CAWSVGPGVAFF.

J is TRBJ1-1 and V is TRBV5-1; perhaps TRBD1 as D (6 bases). V was shortened by 5 bases and J by 1 base, with 12 bases between the two germline ends. Germline V gene sequence: CDR1 SGHRS, CDR2 YFSETQ. The CDR3 contains 14 residues. The CDR3 is CASRWTETNTEAFF. CDR3 bases: TGCGCCAGCAGATGGACAGAAACGAACACTGAAGCTTTCTTT.

This chain uses TRBV12-3 or TRBV12-4 with TRBJ2-2; weak D call: TRBD1 (5 bases). The CDR3 sequence is 13 residues long. V lost 7 bases and J lost 7, with 13 bases in between. For the CDR3, the DNA is TGTGCCAGCAAGGCAGGGTGGATCGGGGAGCTGTTTTTT. Its protein is CASKAGWIGELFF.

The chain is built from TRBV2 and TRBJ2-3; TRBD2 aligns across 13 bases. Germline lookup yields CDR1 SNHLY and CDR2 FYNNEI. The V segment lost 5 bases and the J segment 5 bases; nucleotides outside the gene matches: 4. CDR3 length equals 15 residues. Here the CDR3 reads CASSRLAGGVDTQYF. The CDR3 DNA follows: TGTGCCAGCAGTCGACTAGCGGGAGGCGTAGATACGCAGTATTTT.

The chain links TRBV5-6 to TRBJ1-1; unclear D gene. V was trimmed by 4 bases and J by 2 bases, leaving 9 bases between them. CDR1 and CDR2 (germline): SGHDT, YYEEEE. The CDR3 length is 13 residues. The DNA of the CDR3 is TGTGCCAGCAGCAGCTGGTTTAACACTGAAGCTTTCTTT. Protein: CASSSWFNTEAFF.

The chain uses TRBV30 and TRBJ1-5; D might be TRBD1 (5 bases). The V gene's germline CDR1 is GTSNPN and CDR2 SVGIG (reference sequence). The CDR3 runs to 13 residues. V lost 0 bases and J lost 7, with 10 bases in between. In DNA, the CDR3 is TGTGCCTGGAGTGTACTCGGGGGACAGCCCCAGCATTTT. It specifies CAWSVLGGQPQHF.

Here the CDR3 reads CASSLTSSRTQYF. In DNA form, the CDR3 reads TGTGCCAGCAGCTTGACCAGTTCAAGGACCCAGTACTTC. The chain joins TRBV5-4 to TRBJ2-5; D gene unclear. Trimming removed 1 base from V and 7 bases from J, with 11 bases in between. The germline V gene has CDR1 SGHNT and CDR2 YYREEE (reference sequence). This CDR3 region has 13 residues.

The gene calls are TRBV15 and TRBJ2-2; a weak D match, TRBD2 (5 bases). CDR3 length equals 15 residues. Trimming pared 1 base from V and 6 bases from J, leaving 12 bases between. Per the germline V gene, CDR1 is LNHNV and CDR2 is YYDKDF (reference sequence). The CDR3: CATSRVGGWSGELFF. CDR3 in DNA: TGTGCCACCAGCAGAGTTGGCGGGTGGTCCGGGGAGCTGTTTTTT.

The rearrangement links TRBV3-1 (or the pseudogene TRBV3-2) to TRBJ2-5; 10 nucleotides agree with TRBD1. In germline, CDR1 is LGHDT, CDR2 YNNKEL (reference sequence). The CDR3 is made up of 14 amino acids. V gave up 5 bases and J gave up 5 bases; unmatched junction bases: 5. CDR3 DNA: TGTGCCAGCAGCGGGCGGACAGGGGGTGAGACCCAGTACTTC. Translated, it gives CASSGRTGGETQYF.

The rearrangement links TRBV28 to TRBJ2-7, with TRBD1 matching 11 bases. Germline CDR1 MDHEN, CDR2 SYDVKM. The CDR3 loop spans 17 amino acids. V dropped 8 bases and J dropped 0; count of bases not matched to a gene: 12. This CDR3 reads CASPRTGGAQASYEQYF. The CDR3, as DNA: TGTGCCAGCCCTCGGACAGGGGGCGCGCAGGCCTCCTACGAGCAGTACTTC.

This chain uses TRBV28 with TRBJ2-1; 7 nucleotides match TRBD2. V shed 3 bases, J shed 4 bases, and the junction held 3 bases outside the gene matches. The germline CDR1 and CDR2 sequences are MDHEN and SYDVKM. This CDR3 comprises 14 residues. The CDR3 bases are TGTGCCAGCAGTTTGCGGGAGCTTTACAATGAGCAGTTCTTC. This gives the protein CASSLRELYNEQFF.

The rearrangement uses TRBV12-3 or TRBV12-4 and TRBJ2-2; D is possibly TRBD2 (5 bases). Trimming left V 2 bases short and J 7 bases short, with 8 bases between. The CDR3 consists of 13 residues. The CDR3 is CASSLRGNGELFF. DNA of the CDR3: TGTGCCAGCAGTTTAAGAGGGAACGGGGAGCTGTTTTTT.

CDR3 DNA: TGCAGTGCTACCAGGCCCACTGAAGCTTTCTTT. Amino acids: CSATRPTEAFF. V gene TRBV20-1 combines with J gene TRBJ1-1; D is unresolved. Germline assignment: CDR1 DFQATT and CDR2 SNEGSKA (reference sequence). The CDR3 sequence is 11 residues long. V dropped 4 bases and J dropped 4 bases, with 7 bases sitting between them.

The chain carries TRBV5-4 and TRBJ1-1; D is unclear. The CDR3 sequence is 15 residues long. Germline CDR1 SGHNT, CDR2 YYREEE (reference sequence). The ends were cut back, 4 bases at V and 0 bases at J, with 13 bases in the middle. DNA of the CDR3: TGTGCCAGCAGCCTACCACAGACGATGAACACTGAAGCTTTCTTT. It yields the protein CASSLPQTMNTEAFF.

The chain carries TRBV9 and TRBJ2-2; D possibly corresponds to TRBD2 (5 bases). From germline, CDR1 is SGDLS and CDR2 YYNGEE. This CDR3 contains 16 residues. V was trimmed by 3 bases and J by 0 bases, leaving 12 bases between them. CDR3 sequence (DNA): TGTGCCAGCAGCGATCCATCACTAGCGAACACCGGGGAGCTGTTTTTT. It yields the protein CASSDPSLANTGELFF.

The CDR3: CASTKGTGANTEAFF. In nucleotides, the CDR3 is TGTGCCAGCACTAAAGGGACAGGAGCCAACACTGAAGCTTTCTTT. The chain couples TRBV27 to TRBJ1-1, with 8 bases aligning to TRBD1. V was pared by 7 bases and J by 2 bases, with 9 bases of the junction left unmatched. The CDR3 is made up of 15 amino acids. The germline CDR1 and CDR2 sequences are MNHEY and SMNVEV (reference sequence).

This sequence joins TRBV5-1 and TRBJ2-3; D is perhaps TRBD2 (6 bases). The CDR3 sequence is 16 residues long. Germline CDR1 is SGHRS and CDR2 is YFSETQ. V was shortened by 0 bases and J by 3 bases, with 14 bases between the two germline ends. The CDR3 region has the DNA TGCGCCAGCAGCTTGGGGGATAGCGGTGGGACAGATACGCAGTATTTT. It codes for CASSLGDSGGTDTQYF. The variable domain in full, with the rest retrieved from reference TRBV5-1 and TRBJ2-3, is KAGVTQTPRYLIKTRGQQVTLSCSPISGHRSVSWYQQTPGQGLQFLFEYFSETQRNKGNFPGRFSGRQFSNSRSEMNVSTLELGDSALYLCASSLGDSGGTDTQYFGPGTRLTVL.

The chain carries TRBV30 and TRBJ2-7; 12 nucleotides align to TRBD2. Trimming took 4 bases from V and 3 from J; bases not matched to a gene: 10. In germline, CDR1 is GTSNPN, CDR2 SVGIG (reference sequence). The CDR3 runs to 16 residues. The CDR3, as DNA: TGTGCCTGGAACCCAGCGCGGACTAGCGGGAACTACGAGCAGTACTTC. Encoded protein: CAWNPARTSGNYEQYF.

The chain carries TRBV6-5 and TRBJ2-5, with D tentatively TRBD2 (7 bases). The V gene's germline CDR1 is MNHEY and CDR2 SVGAGI. This CDR3 has 15 amino acids. V shed 5 bases and J shed 5 bases, with 18 bases lying between them. DNA of the CDR3: TGTGCCAGCAGTACCACTTGGGGGGGCGGGGAGACCCAGTACTTC. The encoded protein is CASSTTWGGGETQYF.

The chain is built from TRBV6-5 and TRBJ1-3; the D is unclear. CDR3 length equals 14 residues. Trimming pared 7 bases from V and 4 bases from J, leaving 14 bases between. Per the germline V gene, CDR1 is MNHEY and CDR2 is SVGAGI. The CDR3 sequence: CASTSGSSGNTIYF. The DNA for the CDR3 is TGTGCCAGCACTAGCGGGTCGTCGGGAAACACCATATATTTT.

This clone is a singleton in its sample. The chain has TRBV7-8 and TRBJ1-5; TRBD1 is a possible D gene (6 bases). Germline CDR1 and CDR2: SGHVS and FQNEAQ. The V end was cut by 6 bases, the J end by 2 bases, with 14 bases between. This CDR3 is built from 15 residues. CDR3 sequence: CASRKSDSRNQPQHF. The DNA of the CDR3 is TGTGCCAGCAGAAAGTCGGACAGCCGCAATCAGCCCCAGCATTTT.

This sequence joins TRBV28 and TRBJ1-2; unclear D gene. The V gene lost 4 bases and the J gene lost 1 base, with 13 bases spanning the gap. Germline values: CDR1 MDHEN, CDR2 SYDVKM. This CDR3 spans 15 amino acids. The CDR3 loop reads CASSSSGEGNYGYTF. The CDR3 bases are TGTGCCAGCAGTTCATCGGGAGAGGGTAACTATGGCTACACCTTC.

For the CDR3, the DNA is TGTGCCAGCCTTGTTTCACAGGTTACTCAAGAGACCCAGTACTTC. It encodes CASLVSQVTQETQYF. V is TRBV2 and J is TRBJ2-5; D is perhaps TRBD1 (5 bases). Trimming took off 8 bases at V and 2 bases at J, with 18 bases between the two ends. The germline gives CDR1 SNHLY, CDR2 FYNNEI. The CDR3 has 15 residues. Filled out from reference TRBV2 and TRBJ2-5, the complete variable domain reads EPEVTQTPSHQVTQMGQEVILRCVPISNHLYFYWYRQILGQKVEFLVSFYNNEISEKSEIFDDQFSVERPDGSNFTLKIRSTKLEDSAMYFCASLVSQVTQETQYFGPGTRLLVL.

The chain uses TRBV5-1 and TRBJ1-1; no reliable D call. The CDR3 runs to 14 residues. V was trimmed by 9 bases and J by 2 bases, leaving 17 bases between them. CDR1 and CDR2 from the germline V gene are SGHRS and YFSETQ. The CDR3 DNA follows: TGCGCCACCGCTCTAACCCCGACAAACACTGAAGCTTTCTTT. As protein: CATALTPTNTEAFF.

This clone appeared a single time. V usage is TRBV28 and J usage is TRBJ2-7, with 8 bases that match TRBD2. V shed 1 base and J 1 base; nucleotides not matched to a gene: 9. This CDR3 contains 17 residues. Germline CDR1 MDHEN, CDR2 SYDVKM. DNA of the CDR3: TGTGCCAGCAGTTTATCCCCCCAAGCTAGCGGGTCCTACGAGCAGTACTTC. This gives the protein CASSLSPQASGSYEQYF. Drawing the rest from reference TRBV28 and TRBJ2-7, the complete variable domain is DVKVTQSSRYLVKRTGEKVFLECVQDMDHENMFWYRQDPGLGLRLIYFSYDVKMKEKGDIPEGYSVSREKKERFSLILESASTNQTSMYLCASSLSPQASGSYEQYFGPGTRLTVT.

The chain joins TRBV5-5 to TRBJ1-2; D is perhaps TRBD1 (5 bases). Germline loops: CDR1 SGHKS, CDR2 YYEKEE (reference sequence). V shed 3 bases and J shed 5 bases, with 14 bases lying between them. This CDR3 comprises 14 residues. This CDR3 reads CASSSAGQRYGYTF. The DNA of the CDR3 is TGTGCCAGCAGCTCAGCAGGGCAAAGATATGGCTACACCTTC.

This sequence joins TRBV2 and TRBJ2-5; a weak D match, TRBD2 (7 bases). The germline V and J ends were trimmed by 3 bases and 1 base, with 18 bases remaining between them. The CDR3 extends over 17 amino acids. The germline V gene has CDR1 SNHLY and CDR2 FYNNEI. DNA for the CDR3: TGTGCCAGCAGTGATCCTCGGGGGGCGGCGTCCCAAGAGACCCAGTACTTC. Protein sequence: CASSDPRGAASQETQYF.

The chain couples TRBV7-8 to TRBJ2-7; no firm D call. The germline gives CDR1 SGHVS, CDR2 FQNEAQ. This CDR3 is 11 amino acids long. The ends were cut back, 5 bases at V and 7 bases at J, with 9 bases in the middle. The CDR3 coding sequence is TGTGCCAGCAGCCCTGCGTGGGAGCAGTACTTC. Translating it yields CASSPAWEQYF.

V gene TRBV27 combines with J gene TRBJ1-4; 7 bases match TRBD1. V dropped 5 bases and J dropped 8; count of bases not matched to a gene: 11. The germline CDR1 and CDR2 sequences are MNHEY and SMNVEV (reference sequence). CDR3 size: 15 residues. The CDR3 coding sequence is TGTGCCAGCAGTCCCTCGACAGGGAGTGGCGAAAAACTGTTTTTT. It yields the protein CASSPSTGSGEKLFF.

The chain recombines TRBV25-1 with TRBJ1-2, with TRBD1 identical over 7 bases. The CDR3 contains 16 residues. J gave up 1 base and V 2 bases, and 7 bases lay outside the gene matches. CDR1 and CDR2 (germline): MGHDK, SYGVNS. The CDR3 here is CASSEGWTGLNYGYTF. The DNA for the CDR3 is TGTGCCAGCAGTGAAGGTTGGACAGGACTTAACTATGGCTACACCTTC.